Included here is one T cell receptor (beta chain) sequence, with context. The sample belongs to a study of cytomegalovirus exposure and HLA in healthy donors. The CDR3 runs 14 residues. V was clipped by 5 bases and J by 0 bases, with 5 bases between them. CDR1 is WSHSY and CDR2 is SAAADI in the germline V gene. Primers included in the PCR were 60 Vbeta and 13 Jbeta primers. The assay was immunoSEQ multiplex PCR, and TCRdb's table has in-frame clones only and misses some. The repertoire holds some 130,000 clones, with 76% as singletons. The chain recombines TRBV10-2 with TRBJ1-6; D might be TRBD1 (5 bases). This clonotype was sampled from a female donor in good health and CMV-seropositive. The sample was PBMCs. CDR3 nucleotide sequence: TGCGCCAGCAGTCAGGGCTCCTATAATTCACCCCTCCACTTT. This sequence encodes CASSQGSYNSPLHF.